Below, 26 T cell receptor beta chains from the same sample are listed, as sequenced in a study of control samples from healthy donors and cancer patients. Measured with immunoSEQ multiplex PCR; TCRdb has only the in-frame clones, and not every one. The top ten hold 13% of the sample, which has over 200,000 clones, over 70% seen once. The sequencing input was PBMCs. Source of these receptors: a woman in her sixties or seventies with lung cancer.

V and J are TRBV18 and TRBJ1-5; D is ambiguous. The CDR3 length is 14 residues. The ends were cut back, 6 bases at V and 3 bases at J, with 12 bases in the middle. The germline CDR1 and CDR2 sequences are KGHSH and LQKENI. Here the CDR3 reads CASSRADNNQPQHF. The CDR3 bases are TGTGCCAGCTCTAGAGCGGATAACAATCAGCCCCAGCATTTT. The full variable domain, rest sourced from reference TRBV18 and TRBJ1-5, is NAGVMQNPRHLVRRRGQEARLRCSPMKGHSHVYWYRQLPEEGLKFMVYLQKENIIDESGMPKERFSAEFPKEGPSILRIQQVVRGDSAAYFCASSRADNNQPQHFGDGTRLSIL.

This chain joins TRBV2 and TRBJ2-7, with 8 bases identical to TRBD1. The V segment lost 6 bases and the J segment 1 base; nucleotides outside the gene matches: 5. CDR3 length equals 14 residues. CDR1 SNHLY and CDR2 FYNNEI come from the germline V gene. CDR3 nucleotides: TGTGCCAGCAGCCGGGACAGGTCGTCCTACGAGCAGTACTTC. This encodes CASSRDRSSYEQYF.

This clone was recorded a few times. Within the sample, other DNA sequences also encode this same CDR3. The rearrangement uses TRBV27 and TRBJ2-7; 8 bases fit TRBD1. J lost 0 bases, V lost 7 bases, and 5 bases had no gene match. Germline values: CDR1 MNHEY, CDR2 SMNVEV (reference sequence). The CDR3 has 14 residues. As DNA, the CDR3 is TGTGCCAGCAAAGGGACAGGAAGCTCCTACGAGCAGTACTTC. This encodes CASKGTGSSYEQYF.

The J gene is TRBJ1-1, the V gene TRBV6-5, with a tentative D call TRBD1 (5 bases). V was trimmed by 9 bases and J by 6 bases, leaving 23 bases between them. Germline-derived CDR1 and CDR2 are MNHEY and SVGAGI. This CDR3 has 15 residues. Written as DNA, the CDR3 is TGTGCCAGTCGGGGGGATACAGTAAATATAGCTGAAGCTTTCTTT. It encodes CASRGDTVNIAEAFF.

The chain has TRBV6-5 and TRBJ1-2, with D maybe TRBD1 (6 bases). The V and J ends lost 0 bases and 8 bases respectively, with 13 bases between them. The CDR3 covers 14 residues. The V gene's germline CDR1 is MNHEY and CDR2 SVGAGI. The CDR3 DNA follows: TGTGCCAGCAGTTACTCCGCCCTAAGGGGGGGCTACACCTTC. This translates into CASSYSALRGGYTF.

The V and J genes are TRBV10-1 and TRBJ2-2; D unresolved. V lost 2 bases to trimming and J lost 3 bases, with 7 bases between them. This CDR3 has 14 amino acids. CDR1 is WNHNN and CDR2 is SYGVQD in the germline V gene (reference sequence). The CDR3 DNA reads as TGCGCCAGCAGTGAGGGGTTCGACACCGGGGAGCTGTTTTTT. Translation: CASSEGFDTGELFF.

The chain is built from TRBV7-3 and TRBJ2-6; D might be TRBD2 (5 bases). Trimming pared 3 bases from V and 2 bases from J, leaving 8 bases between. The CDR3 runs 15 residues. Germline V gene lookup returns CDR1 SGHTA and CDR2 FQGTGA. This CDR3 is CASSLDGTGANVLTF. CDR3 bases: TGTGCCAGCAGCTTGGACGGGACTGGGGCCAACGTCCTGACTTTC.

The chain has TRBV5-1 and TRBJ2-5, with TRBD1 matching 7 bases. Germline V lookup: CDR1 SGHRS, CDR2 YFSETQ. The V gene end was trimmed by 5 bases and the J gene end by 2 bases; junction bases not matched to a gene: 6. The length of the CDR3 is 14 residues. CDR3 protein: CASSRRTGQETQYF. CDR3 nucleotides: TGCGCCAGCAGTCGTCGGACAGGACAAGAGACCCAGTACTTC.

This clone was detected only a few times. V is TRBV20-1 and J is TRBJ1-4; D is undetermined. This CDR3 spans 13 amino acids. The germline CDR1 and CDR2 sequences are DFQATT and SNEGSKA (reference sequence). Trimming cost V 3 bases and J 0 bases, with 5 bases left between them. The CDR3 coding sequence is TGCAGTGCTAGTAGGGCAACTAATGAAAAACTGTTTTTT. It yields the protein CSASRATNEKLFF.

The genes are TRBV6-5 and TRBJ1-1; no definite D call. The CDR3 covers 12 residues. The germline V and J ends were trimmed by 2 bases and 1 base, with 2 bases remaining between them. CDR1 is MNHEY and CDR2 is SVGAGI in the germline V gene. Here the CDR3 reads CASSYKNTEAFF. The CDR3 nucleotides are TGTGCCAGCAGTTACAAGAACACTGAAGCTTTCTTT.

V and J are TRBV7-6 and TRBJ2-1, with 7 bases lining up with TRBD2. This CDR3 comprises 15 residues. V shed 6 bases, J shed 8 bases, and the junction held 13 bases outside the gene matches. Germline loops: CDR1 SGHVS, CDR2 FNYEAQ. The CDR3 protein is CASSHGHGEGDEQFF. The DNA of the CDR3 is TGTGCCAGCAGTCATGGGCACGGGGAGGGCGATGAGCAGTTCTTC.

This chain uses TRBV11-2 with TRBJ1-4; possibly TRBD1 for D (6 bases). The CDR3 has 15 amino acids. V was cut by 4 bases and J by 8 bases, with 17 bases left in between. Germline V gene lookup returns CDR1 SGHAT and CDR2 FQNNGV. In DNA, the CDR3 is TGTGCCAGCAGCTCCGGTAGGGGGGGAAAAGAAAAACTGTTTTTT. The encoded protein is CASSSGRGGKEKLFF. Complete variable domain (other parts from reference TRBV11-2 and TRBJ1-4): EAGVAQSPRYKIIEKRQSVAFWCNPISGHATLYWYQQILGQGPKLLIQFQNNGVVDDSQLPKDRFSAERLKGVDSTLKIQPAKLEDSAVYLCASSSGRGGKEKLFFGSGTQLSVL.

The chain carries TRBV5-1 and TRBJ2-4; no clear D. Germline lookup yields CDR1 SGHRS and CDR2 YFSETQ. This CDR3 contains 16 residues. V lost 6 bases and J lost 1, with 17 bases in between. The CDR3 loop is CASTSTGQGAKNIQYF. CDR3 coding DNA: TGCGCCAGCACCTCGACCGGTCAAGGCGCCAAAAACATTCAGTACTTC.

CDR3 nucleotide sequence: TGTGCCAGCATGAGGACCTTACATGAGCAGTTCTTC. It yields the protein CASMRTLHEQFF. The V gene is TRBV6-5, the J gene TRBJ2-1, with D unresolved. Trimming took 7 bases from V and 8 from J, leaving 12 bases between them. Germline CDR1 reads MNHEY; CDR2 reads SVGAGI. This CDR3 region has 12 residues.

This clone was recorded a few times. J is TRBJ1-2 and V is TRBV5-1, with D possibly matching TRBD1 (5 bases). CDR3 length: 15 residues. V was clipped by 6 bases and J by 2 bases, with 17 bases between them. Germline CDR1 is SGHRS and CDR2 is YFSETQ. CDR3 in amino acids: CASTPMGDKNYGYTF. The DNA of the CDR3 is TGCGCCAGCACCCCAATGGGGGATAAGAACTATGGCTACACCTTC.

This sequence joins TRBV28 and TRBJ2-3; 12 positions match TRBD2. With V trimmed by 4 bases and J by 10 bases, 18 bases remained unmatched. This CDR3 has 18 amino acids. Germline CDR1 reads MDHEN; CDR2 reads SYDVKM. This CDR3 is CASSSPPFGTSGPKPQYF. The CDR3 DNA is TGTGCCAGCAGTTCCCCCCCGTTCGGGACTAGCGGGCCCAAGCCGCAGTATTTT.

The J gene is TRBJ1-2, the V gene TRBV3-1 (or the pseudogene TRBV3-2), with D possibly TRBD1 on 5 matching bases. V was cut by 3 bases and J by 5 bases, with 7 bases left in between. The CDR3 consists of 12 residues. The germline CDR1 and CDR2 sequences are LGHDT and YNNKEL (reference sequence). The DNA for the CDR3 is TGTGCCAGCAGCCAGGGGCCGTATGGCTACACCTTC. This gives the protein CASSQGPYGYTF.

V and J are TRBV6-5 and TRBJ1-1; D is uncertain. In germline, CDR1 is MNHEY, CDR2 SVGAGI. This CDR3 comprises 14 residues. Trimming cost V 3 bases and J 5 bases, with 13 bases left between them. The CDR3 bases are TGTGCCAGCAGTTATAATCAAGGTCGGACTGAAGCTTTCTTT. This gives the protein CASSYNQGRTEAFF.

The genes are TRBV6-5 and TRBJ1-2; 12 bases fit TRBD1. Unmatched junction bases numbered 5, after V lost 5 bases and J lost 7 bases. The CDR3 runs 14 residues. CDR1 MNHEY and CDR2 SVGAGI come from the germline V gene. The CDR3 bases are TGTGCCAGCAGTACTCCGGGACAGGGGGCTGGCTACACCTTC. This translates into CASSTPGQGAGYTF.

The J gene is TRBJ2-6, the V gene TRBV5-1, with 8 bases that match TRBD1. The germline CDR1 and CDR2 sequences are SGHRS and YFSETQ. The CDR3 is made up of 14 amino acids. Trimming removed 7 bases from V and 2 bases from J; junction bases left unmatched: 2. The CDR3 nucleotides are TGCGCCAGCGGACAGGGAACTGGGGCCAACGTCCTGACTTTC. This sequence encodes CASGQGTGANVLTF.

This clone occurred a few times. The gene calls are TRBV5-1 and TRBJ1-1; D is unclear. Germline V gives CDR1 SGHRS, CDR2 YFSETQ. The CDR3 sequence is 13 residues long. The germline V and J ends were trimmed by 0 bases and 5 bases, with 8 bases remaining between them. The CDR3 DNA follows: TGCGCCAGCAGCTTGGACGGAGTAACTGAAGCTTTCTTT. As protein: CASSLDGVTEAFF.

In DNA form, the CDR3 reads TGTGCCAGTAGTACACCGGGAGAGAACACCGGGGAGCTGTTTTTT. As protein: CASSTPGENTGELFF. The gene calls are TRBV19 and TRBJ2-2, with D perhaps matching TRBD2 (6 bases). Deletions cut 4 bases from V and 1 base from J, with 10 bases between. The CDR3 covers 15 residues. Germline-derived CDR1 and CDR2 are LNHDA and SQIVND (reference sequence).

The chain combines TRBV10-3 with TRBJ1-3, with a tentative D call TRBD1 (5 bases). V gave up 10 bases and J gave up 4 bases, with 20 bases separating them. The CDR3 has 15 amino acids. Germline V gives CDR1 ENHRY, CDR2 SYGVKD. CDR3 bases: TGTGCCACAGGCACCCCAGGGTCAGACGGAAACACCATATATTTT. It yields the protein CATGTPGSDGNTIYF.

The rearrangement joins TRBV5-1 to TRBJ2-2, with D unclear. Looked up from germline, CDR1 is SGHRS and CDR2 is YFSETQ. This CDR3 spans 14 amino acids. Trimming removed 0 bases from V and 10 bases from J, with 13 bases in between. CDR3 sequence (DNA): TGCGCCAGCAGCTTGGGGGCCCATCCGGCGGAGCTGTTTTTT. This codes for CASSLGAHPAELFF.

V usage is TRBV5-1 and J usage is TRBJ1-1; D may be TRBD1 (6 bases). This CDR3 region has 14 residues. In germline, CDR1 is SGHRS, CDR2 YFSETQ. Trimming stripped 3 bases from V and 0 bases from J, with 9 bases between. The CDR3 is CASSSDSMNTEAFF. DNA of the CDR3: TGCGCCAGCAGCTCGGACAGTATGAACACTGAAGCTTTCTTT.

This clone was counted a few times. The genes are TRBV6-5 and TRBJ2-7, with 7 bases aligning to TRBD2. Germline CDR1 and CDR2: MNHEY and SVGAGI. Germline trimming cut 7 bases from V and 6 bases from J; bases unmatched to any gene: 6. This CDR3 is built from 12 residues. CDR3 sequence: CASKGGSGEQYF. For the CDR3, the DNA is TGTGCCAGCAAGGGCGGGAGCGGCGAGCAGTACTTC.